The source of this T cell receptor beta chain is a study of PD-1 blockade in mismatch repair-deficient tumors. Overall study: All were previously treated, progressing patients with eleven to twelve mismatch repair-deficient cancer types. Overall study findings and caveats: Rapid post-treatment expansion, then contraction, generally preceding radiologic response, marked tumor-resident clones.

Details on this clone: Antigen unknown.

V was clipped by 5 bases and J by 2 bases; unmatched bases: 5. The CDR3 length is 17 residues. Looked up from germline, CDR1 is SNHLY and CDR2 is FYNNEI. Mismatch repair deficiency was confirmed in all patients, by PCR or immunohistochemistry. A few pembrolizumab responders had their TCRs sequenced. Method: immunoSEQ multiplex PCR; TCRdb's copy keeps in-frame clones and lacks some. The sample carries some 85,000 clones, approximately 81% recorded once. The rearrangement links TRBV2 to TRBJ2-3, with TRBD2 matching 15 bases. The material was peripheral blood, obtained 44 weeks after starting pembrolizumab. The clonotype comes from an adult with mismatch repair-deficient cancer. DNA for the CDR3: TGTGCCAGCAGTTCGGGGACTAGCGGGAGGCCCACAGATACGCAGTATTTT. The encoded protein is CASSSGTSGRPTDTQYF.